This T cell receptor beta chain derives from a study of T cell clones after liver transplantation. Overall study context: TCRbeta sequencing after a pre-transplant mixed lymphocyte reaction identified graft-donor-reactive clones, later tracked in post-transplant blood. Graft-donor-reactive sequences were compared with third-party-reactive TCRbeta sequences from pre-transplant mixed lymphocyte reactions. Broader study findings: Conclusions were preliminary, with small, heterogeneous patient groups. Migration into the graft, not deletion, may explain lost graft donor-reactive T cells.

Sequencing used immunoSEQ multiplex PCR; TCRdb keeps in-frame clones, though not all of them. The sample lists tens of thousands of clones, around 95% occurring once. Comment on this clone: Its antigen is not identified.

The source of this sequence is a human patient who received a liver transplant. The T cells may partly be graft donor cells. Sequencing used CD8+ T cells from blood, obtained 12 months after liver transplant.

CDR3 residues: CASGLVRIGANTEAFF. The CDR3, as DNA: TGTGCTAGTGGTTTGGTACGGATCGGGGCGAACACTGAAGCTTTCTTT. V is TRBV12-5 and J is TRBJ1-1; D possibly corresponds to TRBD1 (5 bases). CDR1 and CDR2 from the germline V gene are LGHNT and FRNRAP. The V end lost 0 bases, the J end lost 1 base, and 12 bases lay between the germline ends. CDR3 length: 16 amino acids.